The clone carrying this T cell receptor beta chain was observed a few times. Antigen specificity is unknown. Anyone with autoimmune disease history or systemic immunosuppression was excluded. Only in-frame clones appear in the TCRdb table, and some are missing; sequencing was by immunoSEQ multiplex PCR. Of around 35,000 clones listed, 81% were seen once; the top ten hold about 1.3%. The record originates from a study of OX40 agonist ivuxolimab in advanced cancers. Study at large: Patients were dosed with the agonistic anti-OX40 (CD134) antibody ivuxolimab.

Study-wide results and caveats: Researchers report that CD8+ T cells had, on average, more expanded clones than CD4+. Partly responding patients at 0.1-3.0 mg/kg showed some of the smallest clonal expansion.

The material was CD4+ or CD8+ T cells sorted from blood, obtained in a trial of the OX40 agonist ivuxolimab. The sequence came from an adult with an advanced solid tumor such as melanoma, head and neck, liver or kidney cancer.

DNA for the CDR3: TGTGCCAGCAGCTTGGGTAGCGGGGGGACGTCCTACGAGCAGTACTTC. Translated, it gives CASSLGSGGTSYEQYF. The J gene is TRBJ2-7, the V gene TRBV5-4; 10 bases match TRBD2. V was clipped by 0 bases and J by 1 base; unmatched bases: 4. Per the germline V gene, CDR1 is SGHNT and CDR2 is YYREEE (reference sequence). This CDR3 spans 16 amino acids.